The 17 T cell receptor beta chains below all came from one sample that was sequenced in a study of T-cell reconstitution after alpha-beta-depleted transplantation in children. Unique molecular identifiers were incorporated when the TCRbeta library was constructed. MiXCR was run by TCRdb on the PCR reads, yielding one entry per CDR3 protein. The repertoire holds 300,000 or so distinct CDR3 sequences, with more than 8% as singletons. The specimen was PBMCs from the stem cell graft donor, collected from the stem cell graft. These receptors all come from a human donor who donated a stem cell graft to a child with SCID.

The chain employs TRBV5-1 and TRBJ2-1; D uncertain. Trimming removed 0 bases at V and 10 bases at J, with 5 bases between. Germline values: CDR1 SGHRS, CDR2 YFSETQ. The CDR3 totals 11 residues. The CDR3 DNA reads as TGCGCCAGCAGCTTGGCTCGCGAGCAGTTCTTC. Protein: CASSLAREQFF.

V gene TRBV11-2 combines with J gene TRBJ2-6, with unresolved D. Trimming stripped 5 bases from V and 2 bases from J, with 10 bases between. The germline gives CDR1 SGHAT, CDR2 FQNNGV. The CDR3 has 15 amino acids. CDR3 protein: CASSRGRAGANVLTF. The CDR3 coding sequence is TGTGCCAGCAGCCGCGGCCGAGCTGGGGCCAACGTCCTGACTTTC.

This clonotype was detected a few times. V usage is TRBV5-1 and J usage is TRBJ1-2; D may be TRBD1 (6 bases). The CDR3 is made up of 16 amino acids. V lost 7 bases to trimming and J lost 0 bases, with 19 bases between them. Germline assignment: CDR1 SGHRS and CDR2 YFSETQ. CDR3 sequence reads: CASPQLWTEPNYGYTF. The CDR3 region has the DNA TGCGCCAGCCCGCAACTATGGACAGAGCCTAACTATGGCTACACCTTC.

The chain uses TRBV5-1 and TRBJ1-2, with D hard to call. The CDR3 extends over 13 amino acids. The V end was cut by 2 bases, the J end by 7 bases, with 12 bases between. In germline, CDR1 is SGHRS, CDR2 YFSETQ. This CDR3 reads CASSFYEEGGYTF. The CDR3 DNA sequence: TGCGCCAGCAGCTTTTACGAGGAAGGTGGCTACACCTTC.

V and J are TRBV6-1 and TRBJ2-7; 9 nucleotides match TRBD1. Per germline, CDR1 MNHNS and CDR2 SASEGT. CDR3 size: 15 residues. The J segment lost 5 bases and the V segment lost 3 bases, leaving 8 bases of the junction unmatched. CDR3 nucleotide sequence: TGTGCCAGCAGTGAGTCCGGGACAGGGAATCACGAGCAGTACTTC. It yields the protein CASSESGTGNHEQYF.

In DNA, the CDR3 is TGTGCCAGCACCAAAGACCGGGCGTTCACCGGGGAGCTGTTTTTT. This gives the protein CASTKDRAFTGELFF. The chain links TRBV3-1 to TRBJ2-2; D is unclear. CDR1 is LGHDT and CDR2 is YNNKEL in the germline V gene (reference sequence). Trimming pared 7 bases from V and 4 bases from J, leaving 16 bases between. The CDR3 sequence is 15 residues long.

This sequence joins TRBV6-2 or TRBV6-3 and TRBJ1-1; TRBD1 is a possible D gene (6 bases). Germline V gene sequence: CDR1 MNHEY, CDR2 SVGEGT. The V end was cut by 7 bases, the J end by 0 bases, with 15 bases between. CDR3 length: 15 amino acids. The CDR3 nucleotides read TGTGCCAGCAAACTCTCGGACAGATTGAACACTGAAGCTTTCTTT. This sequence encodes CASKLSDRLNTEAFF.

In this sample, this clonotype turned up a few times. The J gene is TRBJ2-7, the V gene TRBV3-1; D unresolved. This CDR3 comprises 13 residues. Germline V lookup: CDR1 LGHDT, CDR2 YNNKEL (reference sequence). V was shortened by 4 bases and J by 4 bases, with 11 bases between the two germline ends. The CDR3 coding sequence is TGTGCCAGCAGCCCATCAGACCGGTACGAGCAGTACTTC. Translating it yields CASSPSDRYEQYF.

This clonotype was observed at least ten times. The chain couples TRBV10-3 to TRBJ1-1, with D maybe TRBD1 (5 bases). Germline CDR1 ENHRY, CDR2 SYGVKD. The CDR3 sequence is 13 residues long. Trimming took off 11 bases at V and 0 bases at J, with 13 bases between the two ends. DNA of the CDR3: TGTGCCTCCGAGACAGTTATGAACACTGAAGCTTTCTTT. As protein: CASETVMNTEAFF.

The genes are TRBV12-3 or TRBV12-4 and TRBJ2-1; TRBD2 agrees at 11 bases. This CDR3 has 17 residues. V was clipped by 3 bases and J by 4 bases; unmatched bases: 8. As DNA, the CDR3 is TGTGCCAGCAGTTTCCCCTTCACTAGCGGGGGTTACAATGAGCAGTTCTTC. It codes for CASSFPFTSGGYNEQFF.

This clonotype came up a few times. J is TRBJ2-7 and V is TRBV12-3 or TRBV12-4; TRBD1 matches 7 bases. The ends lost 6 bases at V and 3 bases at J; junction bases unmatched: 5. This CDR3 is built from 13 residues. Written as DNA, the CDR3 is TGTGCCAGCAGACGACAGGGATACTACGAGCAGTACTTC. Translating gives CASRRQGYYEQYF.

The V and J genes are TRBV5-1 and TRBJ1-1; 9 bases match TRBD1. V was pared by 5 bases and J by 11 bases, with 10 bases of the junction left unmatched. The CDR3 runs 13 residues. CDR1 and CDR2 from the germline V gene are SGHRS and YFSETQ. This chain's CDR3 is CASSTGTGYGAFF. The CDR3, as DNA: TGCGCCAGCAGTACCGGGACAGGGTATGGGGCTTTCTTT.

This chain connects TRBV6-1 to TRBJ1-2; 11 bases line up with TRBD1. J was trimmed by 8 bases and V by 5 bases; bases with no gene match: 7. Germline loops: CDR1 MNHNS, CDR2 SASEGT. The length of the CDR3 is 14 residues. The chain's CDR3 is CASSPVRTGGGYTF. The CDR3 region has the DNA TGTGCCAGCAGTCCAGTAAGGACAGGGGGCGGCTACACCTTC.

V usage is TRBV7-2 and J usage is TRBJ2-1, with TRBD2 matching 8 bases. Germline V CDR1 and CDR2: SGHTA, FQGNSA. CDR3 length: 17 residues. The V segment lost 3 bases and the J segment 7 bases; nucleotides outside the gene matches: 14. The CDR3 bases are TGTGCCAGCAGCTTTGGTCCCGGGGGGGGGCCGACGAATGAGCAGTTCTTC. Translating it yields CASSFGPGGGPTNEQFF.

This clonotype occurred a few times. J is TRBJ2-7 and V is TRBV20-1, with TRBD1 matching over 9 bases. Germline V lookup: CDR1 DFQATT, CDR2 SNEGSKA (reference sequence). The CDR3 is 14 amino acids. Trimming cost V 2 bases and J 2 bases; bases outside gene matches: 4. CDR3 amino acids: CSARSDRGPYEQYF. CDR3 DNA: TGCAGTGCTAGATCGGACAGGGGCCCCTACGAGCAGTACTTC.

This clonotype was observed a few times. This chain joins TRBV10-3 and TRBJ1-6; D not certain. V was pared by 0 bases and J by 3 bases, with 9 bases between. This CDR3 has 16 residues. Per germline, CDR1 ENHRY and CDR2 SYGVKD. The DNA of the CDR3 is TGTGCCATCAGTGAGTCAGGATCCTTCTATAATTCACCCCTCCACTTT. Its protein product is CAISESGSFYNSPLHF.

Comments on this clonotype: One junction end does not reproduce the germline sequence, and a read error may be involved. The chain has TRBV12-3 or TRBV12-4 and TRBJ2-5; the D gene is possibly TRBD2 (5 bases). This CDR3 region has 12 residues. The CDR3 is CTSAPGMKTQYF. CDR3 bases: TGTACCAGCGCTCCGGGGATGAAGACCCAGTACTTC.